These 29 T cell receptor beta chains were sequenced from one sample in a study of blood T cell repertoires in COVID-19. Clones were sequenced by immunoSEQ multiplex PCR, and TCRdb holds only the in-frame ones, with some missing. The data show approximately 210,000 clones, with almost 85% seen just once and over 9.5% held by the top ten. The sequencing sample was made of peripheral blood. The origin of the receptors is a woman in her forties with acute or convalescent COVID-19.

This clone was picked up many times. J is TRBJ1-1 and V is TRBV4-1; D is unclear. The germline CDR1 and CDR2 sequences are MGHRA and YSYEKL. There are 13 residues in the CDR3. The germline V and J ends were trimmed by 4 bases and 0 bases, with 6 bases remaining between them. CDR3 region: CASSRLLNTEAFF. The CDR3 DNA is TGCGCCAGCAGCCGACTCCTGAACACTGAAGCTTTCTTT.

In its sample, this clone was seen a few times. The chain carries TRBV24-1 and TRBJ2-5, with 9 positions matching TRBD1. This CDR3 contains 15 residues. V lost 0 bases, J lost 3 bases, and 1 base stayed unmatched. Germline loops: CDR1 KGHDR, CDR2 SFDVKD. In DNA, the CDR3 is TGTGCCACCAGTGATTTGCGGACAGGGGAAGAGACCCAGTACTTC. Protein sequence: CATSDLRTGEETQYF.

The chain employs TRBV4-3 and TRBJ2-4; TRBD2 might be the D (7 bases). The V and J ends lost 4 bases and 6 bases respectively, with 13 bases between them. The CDR3 sequence is 14 residues long. CDR1 is LGHNA, CDR2 YSLEER, per germline. The CDR3 bases are TGCGCCAGCAGCCCCACCCGGGGGGCAAACATTCAGTACTTC. As protein: CASSPTRGANIQYF.

In its sample, this clone was seen a few times. The chain has TRBV19 and TRBJ1-2; 7 bases align to TRBD1. CDR1 LNHDA and CDR2 SQIVND come from the germline V gene (reference sequence). CDR3 length: 15 amino acids. The V gene end was trimmed by 5 bases and the J gene end by 5 bases; junction bases not matched to a gene: 11. In DNA, the CDR3 is TGTGCCAGTAGTCGATACCGGGACAGTGAGTATGGCTACACCTTC. It translates to CASSRYRDSEYGYTF.

CDR3: CASSLVSGSTGELFF. Written as DNA, the CDR3 is TGTGCCAGCAGCTTAGTGTCCGGGTCCACCGGGGAGCTGTTTTTT. The rearrangement uses TRBV7-6 and TRBJ2-2; D call uncertain. The CDR3 loop spans 15 amino acids. Trimming left V 1 base short and J 4 bases short, with 10 bases between. Germline CDR1 SGHVS, CDR2 FNYEAQ.

This sequence joins TRBV24-1 and TRBJ2-3; TRBD1 might be the D (5 bases). This CDR3 region has 16 residues. Germline CDR1 and CDR2: KGHDR and SFDVKD. Trimming shortened V by 4 bases and J by 0 bases, and 13 bases separated the two germline ends. The CDR3 coding sequence is TGTGCCACCAGTGAGCAGACAGCCTTTAGCACAGATACGCAGTATTTT. As protein: CATSEQTAFSTDTQYF.

A remark on this clone: Other DNA sequences in the sample encode the same CDR3. The chain combines TRBV3-1 (or the pseudogene TRBV3-2) with TRBJ2-7; TRBD2 aligns across 11 bases. Germline assignment: CDR1 LGHDT and CDR2 YNNKEL (reference sequence). The CDR3 has 14 amino acids. With V trimmed by 4 bases and J by 2 bases, 1 base remained unmatched. CDR3 DNA: TGTGCCAGCAGCCTAGCGGGGGGGCCCTACGAGCAGTACTTC. Protein product: CASSLAGGPYEQYF.

The chain recombines TRBV3-1 (or the pseudogene TRBV3-2) with TRBJ1-4; 10 nucleotides align to TRBD1. V shed 2 bases, J shed 8 bases, and the junction held 5 bases outside the gene matches. CDR3 length: 15 residues. From germline, CDR1 is LGHDT and CDR2 YNNKEL (reference sequence). The CDR3 DNA follows: TGTGCCAGCAGCCAATCCGGGACAGGGGACGAAAAACTGTTTTTT. The encoded protein is CASSQSGTGDEKLFF.

The rearrangement links TRBV9 to TRBJ2-2; TRBD2 matches 10 bases. The J segment lost 5 bases and the V segment lost 3 bases, leaving 16 bases of the junction unmatched. CDR3 length: 19 amino acids. Germline CDR1 is SGDLS and CDR2 is YYNGEE. CDR3 sequence: CASSAALGNLAGATGELFF. CDR3 bases: TGTGCCAGCAGCGCAGCGTTGGGGAATCTAGCGGGGGCTACCGGGGAGCTGTTTTTT. Full variable domain (rest looked up from reference TRBV9 and TRBJ2-2): DSGVTQTPKHLITATGQRVTLRCSPRSGDLSVYWYQQSLDQGLQFLIQYYNGEERAKGNILERFSAQQFPDLHSELNLSSLELGDSALYFCASSAALGNLAGATGELFFGEGSRLTVL.

This clone appeared once. The V call is TRBV4-2, the J call TRBJ1-2, with 7 nucleotides matching TRBD1. This CDR3 comprises 16 residues. The ends lost 1 base at V and 12 bases at J; junction bases unmatched: 17. The germline V gene has CDR1 LGHNA and CDR2 YNFKEQ. The CDR3: CASSQVEEGQWFRHTF. The CDR3 coding sequence is TGTGCCAGCAGCCAAGTCGAAGAGGGACAGTGGTTTCGGCACACCTTC.

The rearrangement uses TRBV5-4 and TRBJ2-2, with 9 bases that match TRBD2. Germline V gene data show CDR1 as SGHNT and CDR2 as YYREEE (reference sequence). V lost 1 base and J lost 9; bases outside the gene matches: 7. The CDR3 length is 15 residues. CDR3 nucleotide sequence: TGTGCCAGCAGCTTGTTGCGGGAGGGCCGGAGGGAGCTGTTTTTT. Protein sequence: CASSLLREGRRELFF.

The chain has TRBV5-1 and TRBJ2-1; 9 bases align to TRBD2. This CDR3 is 13 amino acids long. Germline V CDR1 and CDR2: SGHRS, YFSETQ. V trimming: 6 bases; J trimming: 7 bases; junction bases outside the gene matches: 5. The CDR3 reads CASTAGGRNEQFF. CDR3 nucleotides: TGCGCCAGCACGGCGGGGGGGAGGAATGAGCAGTTCTTC.

The CDR3 DNA follows: TGCGCCAGCAGTTATCACAGGGGAGATCAGCCCCAGCATTTT. It codes for CASSYHRGDQPQHF. The gene calls are TRBV23-1 and TRBJ1-5, with 7 positions matching TRBD1. TRBV23-1 is noted as an ORF with a role that remains uncertain. Trimming took 5 bases from V and 5 from J; bases not matched to a gene: 6. CDR3 length: 14 amino acids.

This chain joins TRBV6-5 and TRBJ1-4; weak D call: TRBD1 (6 bases). This CDR3 spans 16 amino acids. Per germline, CDR1 MNHEY and CDR2 SVGAGI. Deletions cut 4 bases from V and 4 bases from J, with 16 bases between. CDR3 residues: CASSLDSGTRNEKLFF. The DNA for the CDR3 is TGTGCCAGCAGTTTAGACTCCGGGACACGTAATGAAAAACTGTTTTTT.

This rearrangement joins TRBV29-1 to TRBJ1-1, with D hard to call. V lost 4 bases to trimming and J lost 1 base, with 4 bases between them. Per germline, CDR1 SQVTM and CDR2 ANQGSEA. The CDR3 runs to 11 residues. DNA of the CDR3: TGCAGCGTTGTCCAGAACACTGAAGCTTTCTTT. This encodes CSVVQNTEAFF.

This chain connects TRBV19 to TRBJ2-1, with 10 bases matching TRBD2. V trimming: 4 bases; J trimming: 10 bases; junction bases outside the gene matches: 13. The germline V gene has CDR1 LNHDA and CDR2 SQIVND (reference sequence). This CDR3 comprises 16 residues. The CDR3 DNA reads TGTGCCAGTAGTAGATTAGCGGGGGGAGCTATAGGCGAGCAGTTCTTC. The encoded protein is CASSRLAGGAIGEQFF.

The V and J genes are TRBV9 and TRBJ2-2; D remains unclear. V was shortened by 0 bases and J by 0 bases, with 3 bases between the two germline ends. The CDR3 contains 14 residues. Per the germline V gene, CDR1 is SGDLS and CDR2 is YYNGEE. CDR3 loop: CASSVASNTGELFF. The CDR3 bases are TGTGCCAGCAGCGTAGCATCGAACACCGGGGAGCTGTTTTTT.

The count of this clone is one. This chain joins TRBV19 and TRBJ1-5; possibly TRBD1 for D (6 bases). V lost 5 bases, J lost 9 bases, and 20 bases lay in between. The CDR3 is made up of 15 amino acids. Germline-derived CDR1 and CDR2 are LNHDA and SQIVND (reference sequence). For the CDR3, the DNA is TGTGCCAGTAGTGAGGGACAAACCGCCTTCGGGCCCCAGCATTTT. Its translation is CASSEGQTAFGPQHF. The variable domain in full, with the rest retrieved from reference TRBV19 and TRBJ1-5, is DGGITQSPKYLFRKEGQNVTLSCEQNLNHDAMYWYRQDPGQGLRLIYYSQIVNDFQKGDIAEGYSVSREKKESFPLTVTSAQKNPTAFYLCASSEGQTAFGPQHFGDGTRLSIL.

This clone was seen only once. The rearrangement uses TRBV29-1 and TRBJ1-5; a weak D match, TRBD1 (6 bases). Trimming took off 2 bases at V and 5 bases at J, with 10 bases between the two ends. The CDR3 covers 13 residues. Germline CDR1 and CDR2: SQVTM and ANQGSEA. In nucleotides, the CDR3 is TGCAGCGTTGAAACAGGGCTGGATCAGCCCCAGCATTTT. This gives the protein CSVETGLDQPQHF.

The V gene is TRBV9, the J gene TRBJ1-2, with D uncertain. V was pared by 3 bases and J by 2 bases, with 17 bases between. Per the germline V gene, CDR1 is SGDLS and CDR2 is YYNGEE. The CDR3 extends over 16 amino acids. CDR3 sequence (DNA): TGTGCCAGCAGCGCCGTCGTGGAGGTGCAGAACTATGGCTACACCTTC. Translation: CASSAVVEVQNYGYTF.

A few counts support this clone. The genes are TRBV21-1 and TRBJ1-5; TRBD1 is the table's D call, not checked against the DNA. TRBV21-1 is termed a pseudogene. The CDR3 has 14 residues. The CDR3 nucleotides read TGTGCCAGCAGCAAAGAAGGGGGCAATCAGCCCCAGCATTTT. It is translated as CASSKEGGNQPQHF.

The chain couples TRBV9 to TRBJ2-3, with 12 bases lining up with TRBD2. The CDR3 is made up of 16 amino acids. Unmatched junction bases numbered 8, after V lost 3 bases and J lost 6 bases. Germline assignment: CDR1 SGDLS and CDR2 YYNGEE. Written as DNA, the CDR3 is TGTGCCAGCAGCGCCAGGACTAGCGGGGTAGGGGATACGCAGTATTTT. Its translation is CASSARTSGVGDTQYF.

The chain joins TRBV25-1 to TRBJ2-7, with D possibly matching TRBD2 (6 bases). Germline-derived CDR1 and CDR2 are MGHDK and SYGVNS. V gave up 3 bases and J gave up 0 bases, with 15 bases separating them. The CDR3 has 16 residues. DNA of the CDR3: TGTGCCAGCAGTGACTCAGGGACTCTAAGCTCCTACGAGCAGTACTTC. It translates to CASSDSGTLSSYEQYF.

This clone was seen repeatedly, ten times or more. The chain couples TRBV27 to TRBJ2-1; weak D call: TRBD1 (5 bases). Germline V gene lookup returns CDR1 MNHEY and CDR2 SMNVEV (reference sequence). V lost 5 bases and J lost 10, with 12 bases in between. This CDR3 has 12 amino acids. The CDR3 sequence is CASSRQGWEQFF. The CDR3 DNA follows: TGTGCCAGCAGTAGGCAGGGATGGGAGCAGTTCTTC.

V is TRBV19 and J is TRBJ1-6; tentative D call: TRBD1 (6 bases). Deletions cut 7 bases from V and 10 bases from J, with 17 bases between. The CDR3 extends over 14 amino acids. Germline CDR1 LNHDA, CDR2 SQIVND (reference sequence). The CDR3 region has the DNA TGTGCCAGTAACCCACAGGGCGGTGGGTCACCCCTCCACTTT. This codes for CASNPQGGGSPLHF.

This clone came up a few times. This sequence joins TRBV7-2 and TRBJ2-2; 7 bases align to TRBD2. CDR3 length equals 16 residues. CDR1 SGHTA and CDR2 FQGNSA come from the germline V gene. The ends lost 5 bases at V and 3 bases at J; junction bases unmatched: 9. Here the CDR3 DNA reads TGTGCCAGCAGCCCTTTGAGCGGGATGTACACCGGGGAGCTGTTTTTT. Residues: CASSPLSGMYTGELFF.

The V gene is TRBV6-5, the J gene TRBJ1-6; 7 nucleotides line up with TRBD1. CDR1 and CDR2 (germline): MNHEY, SVGAGI. The CDR3 is 14 amino acids. V was clipped by 5 bases and J by 10 bases; unmatched bases: 8. For the CDR3, the DNA is TGTGCCAGCAGTACAGGGGCAAGGCGGTCACCCCTCCACTTT. This encodes CASSTGARRSPLHF.

A single count supports this clone. The J gene is TRBJ1-2, the V gene TRBV9; 7 nucleotides line up with TRBD1. CDR1 is SGDLS and CDR2 is YYNGEE in the germline V gene. V shed 6 bases, J shed 2 bases, and the junction held 4 bases outside the gene matches. The CDR3 is 13 amino acids. CDR3: CASTLQGNYGYTF. DNA for the CDR3: TGTGCCAGCACCCTACAGGGGAACTATGGCTACACCTTC.

This chain uses TRBV9 with TRBJ2-3; 8 bases are a match to TRBD1. The CDR3 length is 15 residues. Trimming cost V 2 bases and J 2 bases; bases outside gene matches: 4. CDR1 is SGDLS, CDR2 YYNGEE, per germline. The CDR3 DNA sequence: TGTGCCAGCAGCGTCGCAGGGGGCTCCACAGATACGCAGTATTTT. Its protein is CASSVAGGSTDTQYF. The whole variable domain, remainder taken from reference TRBV9 and TRBJ2-3, is DSGVTQTPKHLITATGQRVTLRCSPRSGDLSVYWYQQSLDQGLQFLIQYYNGEERAKGNILERFSAQQFPDLHSELNLSSLELGDSALYFCASSVAGGSTDTQYFGPGTRLTVL.